These 17 T cell receptor beta chains originate from one sample sequenced in a study of molecular identifiers for immune sequencing clone quantification (dated by TCRdb to 2016 to 2019). Libraries came from PCR. TCRdb shows the sequencer as NextSeq 500. The public reads were reprocessed in TCRdb via fastp at Q25 and MiXCR, keeping in-frame beta chains. Records with the same CDR3 protein are collapsed into one entry carrying the most frequent genes and DNA. In all, the sample holds roughly 630,000 distinct CDR3 sequences, and roughly 23% of those were seen once. Around 0.78% of the sample is taken by the ten largest. The sequencing input was naive CD8+ T cells from blood, with Jurkat cell RNA spiked in. Interpreted using the paper, the cell subset or site label stands for: FACS-sorted CD8+CD4-CCR7+CD45RA+ naive T cells. Receptors originate from a human donor in good health. Some libraries in this study had Jurkat cell RNA spiked in.

The sample holds a few counts of this clonotype. V gene TRBV30 combines with J gene TRBJ2-1; TRBD1 might be the D (6 bases). Trimming removed 2 bases at V and 7 bases at J, with 9 bases between. CDR3 length: 12 residues. CDR1 is GTSNPN, CDR2 SVGIG, per germline (reference sequence). The CDR3 DNA reads as TGTGCCTGGAGTTCAGGGGTGAATGAGCAGTTCTTC. It yields the protein CAWSSGVNEQFF.

Regarding this clonotype: Since a much larger clone is just one base distant, this may be a read error. CDR3 protein: CASSPGMTGAEQYF. In nucleotides, the CDR3 is TGTGCCAGCAGCCCAGGAATGACAGGGGCCGAGCAGTACTTC. This sequence joins TRBV11-2 and TRBJ2-7; TRBD1 matches 8 bases. Germline V CDR1 and CDR2: SGHAT, FQNNGV. The trim removed 5 bases at V and 6 bases at J, leaving 9 bases unmatched. This CDR3 spans 14 amino acids.

This clonotype was counted many times. J is TRBJ1-1 and V is TRBV12-3 or TRBV12-4, with D uncertain. Trimming took off 6 bases at V and 3 bases at J, with 17 bases between the two ends. This CDR3 is built from 15 residues. The CDR3 DNA follows: TGTGCCAGCAGCCAACCCCTGGGGTTTGACACTGAAGCTTTCTTT. The encoded protein is CASSQPLGFDTEAFF.

V and J are TRBV4-3 and TRBJ2-7; 7 nucleotides agree with TRBD1. The length of the CDR3 is 15 residues. CDR1 LGHNA and CDR2 YSLEER come from the germline V gene. V was pared by 1 base and J by 2 bases, with 5 bases of the junction left unmatched. The CDR3 nucleotides are TGCGCCAGCAGCCAAGCGTACAGGGGAGCCTACGAGCAGTACTTC. As protein: CASSQAYRGAYEQYF.

A few counts support this clonotype. A read error may produce the germline difference seen at one junction end. This chain connects TRBV6-5 to TRBJ2-7; TRBD1 matches 8 bases. CDR3 size: 15 residues. The germline gives CDR1 MNHEY, CDR2 SVGAGI. CDR3 sequence reads: CASSYGPGGSYERYF. The CDR3 nucleotides read TGTGCCAGCAGTTACGGGCCAGGGGGCTCCTACGAGCGGTACTTC.

This clonotype was detected only a few times. A far bigger clonotype differs at one base, so this is likely a read error. The V gene is TRBV5-1, the J gene TRBJ2-7; a weak D match, TRBD2 (6 bases). Germline CDR1 SGHRS, CDR2 YFSETQ. This CDR3 has 13 amino acids. The CDR3 sequence: CVSSLGGPYEQYF. DNA of the CDR3: TGCGTCAGCAGCTTGGGAGGCCCCTACGAGCAGTACTTC.

Comments on this clonotype: A much larger clone sits a single nucleotide away, making a read error possible. V and J are TRBV27 and TRBJ1-1, with D unclear. CDR3 length: 14 residues. CDR1 and CDR2 (germline): MNHEY, SMNVEV (reference sequence). V was shortened by 0 bases and J by 3 bases, with 8 bases between the two germline ends. In nucleotides, the CDR3 is TGTGCCAGCAGTTTATCGTACCAATACACTGAAGCTTTCTTT. Residues: CASSLSYQYTEAFF.

The chain links TRBV19 to TRBJ2-7; D uncertain. The CDR3 is made up of 15 amino acids. Germline CDR1 is LNHDA and CDR2 is SQIVND (reference sequence). The V end lost 4 bases, the J end lost 0 bases, and 13 bases lay between the germline ends. The CDR3 sequence: CASSTRTDPSYEQYF. The CDR3 DNA follows: TGTGCCAGTAGTACCAGGACCGATCCCTCCTACGAGCAGTACTTC.

The chain links TRBV30 to TRBJ1-6; D uncertain. The germline CDR1 and CDR2 sequences are GTSNPN and SVGIG (reference sequence). CDR3 length: 11 residues. V dropped 1 base and J dropped 10 bases, with 5 bases sitting between them. CDR3 nucleotides: TGTGCCTGGAGTGATGGATCACCCCTCCACTTT. Translation gives CAWSDGSPLHF.

About this clonotype: A much larger clone lies a single base off, so this may be a read error. The chain couples TRBV28 to TRBJ1-2; D is ambiguous. V lost 6 bases, J lost 10 bases, and 15 bases lay in between. The CDR3 runs 12 residues. CDR1 MDHEN and CDR2 SYDVKM come from the germline V gene. CDR3 coding DNA: TGTGCCAGCAGACGCGACCGGATCTCCTACACCTTC. This gives the protein CASRRDRISYTF.

This clonotype was recorded many times. V gene TRBV7-2 combines with J gene TRBJ2-5; D ambiguous. The CDR3 contains 13 residues. The V gene lost 2 bases and the J gene lost 3 bases, with 7 bases spanning the gap. Germline V gene lookup returns CDR1 SGHTA and CDR2 FQGNSA. CDR3 loop: CASSLWTEETQYF. CDR3 coding DNA: TGTGCCAGCAGCTTATGGACCGAAGAGACCCAGTACTTC.

This clonotype has a handful of counts. The J gene is TRBJ2-1, the V gene TRBV5-8, with D uncertain. V lost 2 bases and J lost 0, with 9 bases in between. The CDR3 totals 15 residues. Looked up from germline, CDR1 is SGHTS and CDR2 is YDEGEE. Here the CDR3 DNA reads TGTGCCAGCAGCTTAGACCGGTACTCCTACAATGAGCAGTTCTTC. It encodes CASSLDRYSYNEQFF.

The rearrangement links TRBV4-1 to TRBJ2-2; D gene unclear. CDR3 length equals 16 residues. Looked up from germline, CDR1 is MGHRA and CDR2 is YSYEKL. The V end lost 0 bases, the J end lost 1 base, and 9 bases lay between the germline ends. The CDR3 coding sequence is TGCGCCAGCAGCCAAGAAGCGCAGCTGAACACCGGGGAGCTGTTTTTT. Residues: CASSQEAQLNTGELFF.

The V call is TRBV5-4, the J call TRBJ2-7, with D perhaps TRBD1 or TRBD2 (5 bases each). The CDR3 has 14 residues. Trimming pared 0 bases from V and 4 bases from J, leaving 11 bases between. From germline, CDR1 is SGHNT and CDR2 YYREEE (reference sequence). The CDR3 region is CASSLGDDRYEQYF. The CDR3 nucleotides read TGTGCCAGCAGCTTGGGGGACGACCGTTACGAGCAGTACTTC.

There are a few counts of this clonotype. V is TRBV12-3 or TRBV12-4 and J is TRBJ2-5; D is possibly TRBD1 or TRBD2 (5 bases each). With 2 bases removed from V and 2 bases from J, the gap between germline ends came to 9 bases. The CDR3 runs to 14 residues. The CDR3 region has the DNA TGTGCCAGCAGTTTACAGGGAGTACAAGAGACCCAGTACTTC. Encoded protein: CASSLQGVQETQYF.

This clonotype was observed at least ten times. The chain has TRBV20-1 and TRBJ1-1; D is unclear. CDR1 and CDR2 (germline): DFQATT, SNEGSKA (reference sequence). This CDR3 region has 11 residues. The V end lost 5 bases, the J end lost 4 bases, and 8 bases lay between the germline ends. CDR3 DNA sequence: TGCAGTGCTGCATGGGGCACTGAAGCTTTCTTT. Translated, it gives CSAAWGTEAFF.

This clonotype has just a few counts. V usage is TRBV27 and J usage is TRBJ2-2; TRBD1 aligns across 8 bases. This CDR3 is 16 amino acids long. The germline V gene has CDR1 MNHEY and CDR2 SMNVEV (reference sequence). V lost 2 bases to trimming and J lost 1 base; unmatched junction nucleotides: 3. CDR3: CASSLIGTGNTGELFF. CDR3 DNA: TGTGCCAGCAGTTTAATTGGGACAGGGAACACCGGGGAGCTGTTTTTT.